The next 24 T cell receptor beta chains were all read from a single sample in a study of shared clonotypes between healthy human individuals. The repertoire was sequenced with immunoSEQ multiplex PCR; TCRdb's copy has only in-frame clones and lacks some. Among about 230,000 clones listed, 60% to 80% were seen once. The sample comprised memory CD4+ T cells sorted from blood. Described subset: CD45RA-negative fraction. These receptors all stem from a man aged 25-45 years in good health.

The V gene is TRBV10-1, the J gene TRBJ2-3; no reliable D call. V shed 3 bases and J shed 3 bases, with 13 bases lying between them. The CDR3 consists of 15 residues. CDR1 WNHNN and CDR2 SYGVQD come from the germline V gene (reference sequence). This CDR3 is CASSDPFARTDTQYF. The CDR3 DNA reads as TGCGCCAGCAGTGATCCATTCGCCAGGACAGATACGCAGTATTTT.

The table lists this clone with a few counts. The chain carries TRBV18 and TRBJ2-1, with 10 bases identical to TRBD1. Germline loops: CDR1 KGHSH, CDR2 LQKENI. V lost 2 bases and J lost 5; bases outside the gene matches: 6. This CDR3 comprises 16 residues. CDR3 in DNA: TGTGCCAGCTCACCAACTTCCGGGACAGGGGACAATGAGCAGTTCTTC. Its protein product is CASSPTSGTGDNEQFF.

The chain combines TRBV27 with TRBJ1-3; the D is unclear. Germline loops: CDR1 MNHEY, CDR2 SMNVEV (reference sequence). Deletions cut 4 bases from V and 7 bases from J, with 11 bases between. The CDR3 is 13 amino acids. CDR3 loop: CASSSSGMNTIYF. As DNA, the CDR3 is TGTGCCAGCAGTTCCTCGGGTATGAACACCATATATTTT.

This clone was detected many times. The J gene is TRBJ1-2, the V gene TRBV6-5; TRBD1 aligns across 7 bases. This CDR3 has 12 residues. Germline trimming cut 6 bases from V and 8 bases from J; bases unmatched to any gene: 6. Looked up from germline, CDR1 is MNHEY and CDR2 is SVGAGI. CDR3 DNA: TGTGCCAGCAGGACAGGGAATCGAGGCTACACCTTC. This translates into CASRTGNRGYTF.

This sequence joins TRBV18 and TRBJ2-7; TRBD1 aligns across 7 bases. In germline, CDR1 is KGHSH, CDR2 LQKENI. The V and J ends lost 3 bases and 7 bases, in that order; junction bases with no gene match: 12. This CDR3 has 15 amino acids. In DNA form, the CDR3 reads TGTGCCAGCTCACCGTTTGGGACAGACCGTGGAGAGCAGTACTTC. Protein: CASSPFGTDRGEQYF.

The chain couples TRBV6-6 to TRBJ2-2; possible D gene TRBD2, 6 bases. The CDR3 runs 16 residues. V lost 5 bases and J lost 3, with 16 bases in between. Germline V gene data show CDR1 as MNHNY and CDR2 as SVGAGI (reference sequence). The DNA for the CDR3 is TGTGCCAGCAGTCCAAAGACTAGGACCTACACCGGGGAGCTGTTTTTT. Its translation: CASSPKTRTYTGELFF.

This clone was seen a handful of times. CDR3 in DNA: TGTGCCAGCAGCCGGGAAACAGGGGCTAATCAGCCCCAGCATTTT. Translated, it gives CASSRETGANQPQHF. The chain is built from TRBV7-6 and TRBJ1-5, with 7 bases fitting TRBD1. V shed 5 bases and J 4 bases; nucleotides not matched to a gene: 8. Germline V gene sequence: CDR1 SGHVS, CDR2 FNYEAQ. This CDR3 is 15 amino acids long.

V usage is TRBV7-6 and J usage is TRBJ1-1; D not resolved. V lost 5 bases and J lost 11, with 18 bases in between. The CDR3 contains 13 residues. Germline V gives CDR1 SGHVS, CDR2 FNYEAQ. The CDR3 spells CASSLAASAAAFF. The CDR3, as DNA: TGTGCCAGCAGCCTCGCAGCTAGCGCTGCGGCTTTCTTT.

The CDR3 sequence is CASSPAGAYEQYF. The CDR3 nucleotides are TGCGCCAGCAGCCCCGCAGGGGCCTACGAGCAGTACTTC. The chain links TRBV5-1 to TRBJ2-7; maybe TRBD1 (6 bases). The length of the CDR3 is 13 residues. Germline V gene data show CDR1 as SGHRS and CDR2 as YFSETQ. V was pared by 4 bases and J by 2 bases, with 10 bases between.

The J gene is TRBJ1-1, the V gene TRBV6-5; D gene ambiguous. Per germline, CDR1 MNHEY and CDR2 SVGAGI. CDR3 length: 14 residues. V shed 2 bases and J shed 6 bases, with 13 bases lying between them. The DNA for the CDR3 is TGTGCCAGCAGTTACGGAACCCTGGGCGCTGAAGCTTTCTTT. Residues: CASSYGTLGAEAFF.

This sequence joins TRBV18 and TRBJ2-7; 9 nucleotides agree with TRBD1. Trimming removed 4 bases from V and 2 bases from J; junction bases left unmatched: 9. CDR3 size: 16 residues. Germline-derived CDR1 and CDR2 are KGHSH and LQKENI. CDR3 sequence reads: CASSQIRGTGTYEQYF. Here the CDR3 DNA reads TGTGCCAGCTCACAAATACGGGGGACAGGGACCTACGAGCAGTACTTC. Full variable domain (missing parts from reference TRBV18 and TRBJ2-7): NAGVMQNPRHLVRRRGQEARLRCSPMKGHSHVYWYRQLPEEGLKFMVYLQKENIIDESGMPKERFSAEFPKEGPSILRIQQVVRGDSAAYFCASSQIRGTGTYEQYFGPGTRLTVT.

The gene calls are TRBV14 and TRBJ2-3; the match to TRBD2 covers 11 bases. V was pared by 6 bases and J by 0 bases, with 2 bases of the junction left unmatched. Germline values: CDR1 SGHDN, CDR2 FVKESK. This CDR3 has 15 residues. CDR3 region: CASSPSGRSTDTQYF. CDR3 DNA sequence: TGTGCCAGCAGTCCTAGCGGGAGGAGCACAGATACGCAGTATTTT.

The J gene is TRBJ1-1, the V gene TRBV7-2, with a tentative D call TRBD1 (5 bases). The CDR3 spans 14 residues. CDR1 SGHTA and CDR2 FQGNSA come from the germline V gene. V lost 2 bases and J 3 bases, leaving 10 bases between the germline ends. For the CDR3, the DNA is TGTGCCAGCAGCTTATGGGGCGAGGACACTGAAGCTTTCTTT. Its protein product is CASSLWGEDTEAFF.

This chain connects TRBV29-1 to TRBJ1-5; D possibly corresponds to TRBD1 (5 bases). V shed 4 bases and J shed 5 bases, with 9 bases lying between them. The CDR3 consists of 12 residues. Germline V CDR1 and CDR2: SQVTM, ANQGSEA. Here the CDR3 DNA reads TGCAGCGTTGCCCTAGGGGATCAGCCCCAGCATTTT. This codes for CSVALGDQPQHF.

This clone was picked up a small number of times. CDR3 protein: CASSPQTGSRGSYTF. The CDR3 coding sequence is TGTGCCAGCAGTCCTCAGACTGGGAGCCGGGGAAGCTACACCTTC. The V and J genes are TRBV6-4 and TRBJ1-2; D not certain. The ends were cut back, 5 bases at V and 9 bases at J, with 22 bases in the middle. Germline loops: CDR1 MRHNA, CDR2 SNTAGT. The CDR3 runs to 15 residues.

The V gene is TRBV30, the J gene TRBJ2-3; D is uncertain. Trimming stripped 0 bases from V and 12 bases from J, with 4 bases between. The CDR3 has 9 residues. The germline gives CDR1 GTSNPN, CDR2 SVGIG (reference sequence). CDR3 nucleotides: TGTGCCTGGAGTGTGGTTCAGTATTTT. Translation gives CAWSVVQYF.

The J gene is TRBJ1-4, the V gene TRBV30, with D unclear. Germline V gene lookup returns CDR1 GTSNPN and CDR2 SVGIG (reference sequence). There are 15 residues in the CDR3. V lost 1 base and J 5 bases, leaving 14 bases between the germline ends. The CDR3 DNA reads TGTGCCTGGAGTGCAGACGGAGGCTGGAATGAAAAACTGTTTTTT. Translating it yields CAWSADGGWNEKLFF.

This clone was counted ten times or more. The chain links TRBV6-6 to TRBJ1-2; 7 bases map to TRBD1. The CDR3 has 14 amino acids. CDR1 and CDR2 from the germline V gene are MNHNY and SVGAGI (reference sequence). J lost 2 bases, V lost 4 bases, and 4 bases had no gene match. The CDR3 coding sequence is TGTGCCAGCAGTTTACAGGGGACCAACTATGGCTACACCTTC. As protein: CASSLQGTNYGYTF.

The chain recombines TRBV7-8 with TRBJ2-7; D may be TRBD2 (5 bases). V lost 5 bases, J lost 7 bases, and 15 bases lay in between. Per the germline V gene, CDR1 is SGHVS and CDR2 is FQNEAQ. The CDR3 has 13 amino acids. The CDR3 sequence: CASSPQRTGEQYF. The CDR3 DNA sequence: TGTGCCAGCAGCCCCCAGCGGACGGGGGAGCAGTACTTC.

This clone was recorded a few times. V is TRBV29-1 and J is TRBJ1-2; 10 bases map to TRBD1. The CDR3 has 14 amino acids. Germline CDR1 reads SQVTM; CDR2 reads ANQGSEA. V lost 6 bases and J lost 4; bases outside the gene matches: 8. CDR3 DNA sequence: TGCAGCGTGGGGAGGACAGGGGGACGCTATGGCTACACCTTC. Its protein product is CSVGRTGGRYGYTF.

This clone was counted only a few times. V and J are TRBV6-1 and TRBJ1-2; possible D gene TRBD1, 6 bases. V lost 7 bases and J 6 bases, leaving 18 bases between the germline ends. CDR1 is MNHNS, CDR2 SASEGT, per germline. The CDR3 is 14 amino acids. DNA for the CDR3: TGTGCCAGCACTGGGACAAGAGGTTTCGATGGCTACACCTTC. The encoded protein is CASTGTRGFDGYTF.

The rearrangement joins TRBV5-6 to TRBJ2-2, with D uncertain. The CDR3 consists of 17 residues. Trimming stripped 4 bases from V and 7 bases from J, with 23 bases between. Germline CDR1 is SGHDT and CDR2 is YYEEEE. CDR3 protein: CASSTSSGRPKGGELFF. DNA for the CDR3: TGTGCCAGCAGCACCTCATCAGGCAGACCAAAGGGCGGGGAGCTGTTTTTT.

The gene calls are TRBV11-3 and TRBJ2-5; D call uncertain. CDR1 is SGHNT, CDR2 YENEEA, per germline. The V end was cut by 2 bases, the J end by 3 bases, with 16 bases between. CDR3 length equals 16 residues. CDR3 sequence: CASSLRLGLGKETQYF. CDR3 sequence (DNA): TGTGCCAGCAGCTTACGCCTAGGTCTGGGGAAAGAGACCCAGTACTTC.

The J gene is TRBJ1-3, the V gene TRBV16, with D possibly being TRBD1 (5 bases). Trimming pared 0 bases from V and 0 bases from J, leaving 6 bases between. The CDR3 loop spans 15 amino acids. The germline gives CDR1 KGHSY, CDR2 FQNENV. CDR3 bases: TGTGCCAGCAGCCAATCTACAGGCTCTGGAAACACCATATATTTT. Translating it yields CASSQSTGSGNTIYF. The full variable domain, with the rest looked up from reference TRBV16 and TRBJ1-3, is GEEVAQTPKHLVRGEGQKAKLYCAPIKGHSYVFWYQQVLKNEFKFLISFQNENVFDETGMPKERFSAKCLPNSPCSLEIQATKLEDSAVYFCASSQSTGSGNTIYFGEGSWLTVV.